Listed below are T cell receptor beta chains from one sample, sequenced in a study of T-cell reconstitution after alpha-beta-depleted transplantation in children. TCRdb re-analysed the PCR reads in MiXCR, keeping a single row per CDR3 protein. This sample carries some 490,000 distinct CDR3 sequences, around an eighth of them seen once, and the ten largest clones take under 7%. Sample: PBMCs from the stem cell graft donor, taken from the stem cell graft. These receptors were taken from a human donor who donated a stem cell graft to a child with combined immunodeficiency. CDR3s include the opening cysteine and the closing phenylalanine or tryptophan. The order of the fields is J gene, V gene, D gene, clone size, CDR3 DNA, CDR3 protein. The D gene is left open where the match is weak. Only part of the rows carry a size: once, few, many, or a class if the clone is expanded.

J: TRBJ1-3; V: TRBV27; D: TRBD1; size: .; DNA: TGTGCCAGCAAAGACAGGGCCGGAAACACCATATATTTT; CDR3: CASKDRAGNTIYF
J: TRBJ2-1; V: TRBV12-3/TRBV12-4; D: TRBD2; size: few; DNA: TGTGCCAGCAGTTTAGGGCTAGCGGGATATGAGCAGTTCTTC; CDR3: CASSLGLAGYEQFF
J: TRBJ2-6; V: TRBV12-3/TRBV12-4; D: .; size: many; DNA: TGTGCCAGCAGTTTACCACGGGCCTTGGCTGGGGCCAACGTCCTGACTTTC; CDR3: CASSLPRALAGANVLTF
J: TRBJ2-1; V: TRBV3-1; D: .; size: .; DNA: TGTGCCAGCAGCCAAGATAGGTTGGGGCTTCTCAATGAGCAGTTCTTC; CDR3: CASSQDRLGLLNEQFF
J: TRBJ2-2; V: TRBV7-7; D: TRBD2; size: .; DNA: TGTGCTAGCAGCCCGACTAGCGGGGAGGTCACCGGGGAGCTGTTTTTT; CDR3: CASSPTSGEVTGELFF
J: TRBJ2-1; V: TRBV7-6; D: .; size: few; DNA: TGTGCCAGCAGCTCGCCCACAGGGAACGATGAGCAGTTCTTC; CDR3: CASSSPTGNDEQFF
J: TRBJ2-1; V: TRBV12-3/TRBV12-4; D: TRBD2; size: .; DNA: TGTGCCAGCAGGTCTACTAGCGGCGCCGGCCATGAGCAGTTCTTC; CDR3: CASRSTSGAGHEQFF
J: TRBJ2-7; V: TRBV7-9; D: .; size: .; DNA: TGTGCCAGCAGCTTTGGGAGAGGGGAGGAGGAGCAGTACTTC; CDR3: CASSFGRGEEEQYF
J: TRBJ2-3; V: TRBV7-9; D: .; size: .; DNA: TGTGCCACCCCCGACAGCACAGATACGCAGTATTTT; CDR3: CATPDSTDTQYF
J: TRBJ2-3; V: TRBV29-1; D: TRBD1; size: .; DNA: TGCAGCGTTGAAGTAGGGACAGACACAGATACGCAGTATTTT; CDR3: CSVEVGTDTDTQYF
J: TRBJ2-1; V: TRBV5-1; D: .; size: many; DNA: TGCGCCAGCAGCTTTGGCGGGGGCCTCCGGAATGAGCAGTTCTTC; CDR3: CASSFGGGLRNEQFF
J: TRBJ2-3; V: TRBV6-5; D: TRBD2; size: many; DNA: TGTGCCAGCAGCCACTCCCCAGCGGGGGGTACAGATACGCAGTATTTT; CDR3: CASSHSPAGGTDTQYF
J: TRBJ2-2; V: TRBV18; D: TRBD1; size: .; DNA: TGTGCCAGCTCACCTTGGACAGGGAACACCGGGGAGCTGTTTTTT; CDR3: CASSPWTGNTGELFF
J: TRBJ2-1; V: TRBV11-2; D: .; size: .; DNA: TGTGCCAGCAGCCGTCTCCAGGCTAACAATGAGCAGTTCTTC; CDR3: CASSRLQANNEQFF
J: TRBJ2-7; V: TRBV4-2; D: .; size: many; DNA: TGTGCCAGCAGCCAAGATCCCGCCGGTGACTCCTACGAGCAGTACTTC; CDR3: CASSQDPAGDSYEQYF
J: TRBJ2-3; V: TRBV7-2; D: .; size: many; DNA: TGTGCCAGCAGCTTAGAACGGGCAGATACGCAGTATTTT; CDR3: CASSLERADTQYF
J: TRBJ2-3; V: TRBV5-6; D: .; size: .; DNA: TGTGCCAGCAGTACCCGTTCTAGCACAGATACGCAGTATTTT; CDR3: CASSTRSSTDTQYF
J: TRBJ1-1; V: TRBV12-3/TRBV12-4; D: .; size: .; DNA: TGTGCCAGCAGATCACGATTTGAAGCTTTCTTT; CDR3: CASRSRFEAFF
J: TRBJ1-3; V: TRBV12-3/TRBV12-4; D: TRBD1; size: .; DNA: TGTGCCAGCAGCGTGGACAGGGGTAGTTCTGGAAACACCATATATTTT; CDR3: CASSVDRGSSGNTIYF
J: TRBJ2-7; V: TRBV28; D: .; size: once; DNA: TGTGCCATGGGCCCGGGGACCGTCTACGAGCAGTACTTC; CDR3: CAMGPGTVYEQYF
J: TRBJ2-1; V: TRBV5-1; D: .; size: .; DNA: TGCGCCAGCAGCTTGAGACCTAGCGATTACAATGAGCAGTTCTTC; CDR3: CASSLRPSDYNEQFF
J: TRBJ2-7; V: TRBV7-2; D: .; size: few; DNA: TGTGCCAGCAGCGAGACTAACTCCTACGAGCAGTACTTC; CDR3: CASSETNSYEQYF
J: TRBJ2-5; V: TRBV29-1; D: TRBD2; size: few; DNA: TGCAGCGTGGCGGGGGGCCAGACAGAGACCCAGTACTTC; CDR3: CSVAGGQTETQYF
J: TRBJ1-2; V: TRBV2; D: .; size: .; DNA: TGTGCCTCCAGCCTTGTACCAGGGGTCTGCACCTTC; CDR3: CASSLVPGVCTF
J: TRBJ2-1; V: TRBV4-2; D: TRBD1; size: many; DNA: TGTGCCAGCAGCCAGGATCCCGGGACAGGGAACAATGAGCAGTTCTTC; CDR3: CASSQDPGTGNNEQFF
J: TRBJ2-3; V: TRBV20-1; D: .; size: few; DNA: TGCAGTGCTGCCGAAGCCTCAGGGGCGTGGGGCACAGATACGCAGTATTTT; CDR3: CSAAEASGAWGTDTQYF
J: TRBJ2-5; V: TRBV27; D: TRBD2; size: few; DNA: TGTGCCAGCAACCCCCTAGCGGGCGGGGAGACCCAGTACTTC; CDR3: CASNPLAGGETQYF
J: TRBJ2-3; V: TRBV4-3; D: .; size: .; DNA: TGCGCCAGCAGCCAAGAGACGGCTAGCACAGATACGCAGTATTTT; CDR3: CASSQETASTDTQYF
J: TRBJ1-1; V: TRBV24-1; D: .; size: .; DNA: TGTGCCACCAGGGGCGGGGGGCCGACCACTGAAGCTTTCTTT; CDR3: CATRGGGPTTEAFF
J: TRBJ2-5; V: TRBV10-3; D: TRBD1; size: many; DNA: TGTGCCATCAGTAAACGGGACAGGGCACAAGAGACCCAGTACTTC; CDR3: CAISKRDRAQETQYF
J: TRBJ2-3; V: TRBV5-1; D: TRBD2; size: few; DNA: TGCGCCAGCAGCCGACGGACTAGCGGGAGCGGCACAGATACGCAGTATTTT; CDR3: CASSRRTSGSGTDTQYF
J: TRBJ2-1; V: TRBV9; D: TRBD2; size: .; DNA: TGTGCCAGCAGCCTGACGACTAGCGGGGGCTACAATGAGCAGTTCTTC; CDR3: CASSLTTSGGYNEQFF
J: TRBJ2-2; V: TRBV4-3; D: .; size: few; DNA: .; CDR3: CASSQGVAENTGELFFF
J: TRBJ2-2; V: TRBV11-1; D: TRBD2; size: .; DNA: TGTGCCAGCAGCTTATATGCGGGAGGGCCGGCCGGGGAGCTGTTTTTT; CDR3: CASSLYAGGPAGELFF
J: TRBJ2-1; V: TRBV20-1; D: TRBD2; size: .; DNA: TGCAGTGCTTCCGGGACTAGCGTATACAATGAGCAGTTCTTC; CDR3: CSASGTSVYNEQFF
J: TRBJ2-6; V: TRBV6-2/TRBV6-3; D: .; size: .; DNA: TGTGCCAGCAGTTGGCCTGGCTCTGGGGCCAACGTCCTGACTTTC; CDR3: CASSWPGSGANVLTF
J: TRBJ2-7; V: TRBV29-1; D: TRBD2; size: .; DNA: TGCAGCGTCCTTGGGACTAGCGGCCTCTCCTACGAGCAGTACTTC; CDR3: CSVLGTSGLSYEQYF
J: TRBJ2-7; V: TRBV29-1; D: .; size: .; DNA: TGCAGCGTTGAAGATCCTTCCTACGAGCAGTACTTC; CDR3: CSVEDPSYEQYF
J: TRBJ2-5; V: TRBV20-1; D: TRBD2; size: many; DNA: TGCAGTGCTAGTGTGGCGGGAGATCGGGAGACCCAGTACTTC; CDR3: CSASVAGDRETQYF
J: TRBJ2-1; V: TRBV10-3; D: .; size: few; DNA: TGTGCCATCAGTGAGTCTGGCACCCGCTCCTACAATGAGCAGTTCTTC; CDR3: CAISESGTRSYNEQFF